Sequencing of this T cell receptor (beta chain) was carried out in a study of blood T cell repertoires in COVID-19. Study overall: Acute and convalescent COVID-19 specimens originated in the United States, Italy and Spain.

As handled by the study authors: Reference gene primers were amplified, and this amplification served to estimate nucleated cell counts. Profiled with immunoSEQ multiplex PCR; TCRdb holds only in-frame clones, not every one. The DNA was the basis for D and trimming; V, J and clone size are from that table. The repertoire consists of 500,000 to 600,000 clones, with approximately 88% occurring once and the leading ten covering around 7.8%. V lost 6 bases to trimming and J lost 7 bases, with 12 bases between them. The CDR3 runs to 13 residues. The genes are TRBV12-3 or TRBV12-4 and TRBJ1-4; possible D gene TRBD1, 6 bases. What was sequenced was peripheral blood. This receptor was obtained from a woman aged 45-59 years with COVID-19, enrolled during active disease. Written as DNA, the CDR3 is TGTGCCAGCAGGCGGACAGTGATTGAAAAACTGTTTTTT. This sequence encodes CASRRTVIEKLFF.